The TCR beta chain described here comes from a study of HIV-infected patients and healthy controls. TCRdb itself ran the 5' RACE reads through MiXCR, one entry per CDR3 protein. The sample holds 60,000 to 75,000 distinct CDR3 sequences, about a sixth seen once. CDR3 length: 15 amino acids. V was pared by 5 bases and J by 9 bases, with 22 bases between. The source of this sequence is a human donor in good health. Material for sequencing was CD4+ T cells from blood. The chain carries TRBV12-3 or TRBV12-4 and TRBJ1-2; the D gene is possibly TRBD1 (5 bases). The CDR3 reads CASSRDLRELKRYTF. CDR3 coding DNA: TGTGCCAGCAGTAGGGACCTGAGGGAACTGAAGCGCTACACCTTC.